The source of this T cell receptor (beta chain) is a study of vaccination and CD4 T cells after COVID-19. Study summary: Participants were given two doses of BNT162b2 or mRNA-1273 vaccine.

With the Oncomine TCR Beta short-read assay, DNA from cultured CD4+ T cells was sequenced. Each CDR3 protein is one row after TCRdb ran MiXCR on the PCR reads. Among more than 20,000 distinct CDR3 sequences listed, roughly 40% were seen once. The time point: late sampling 161 to 241 days after vaccination in a few convalescent patients. The treatment: approximately 10-day PBMC culture with coronavirus spike peptide pools or control peptides (ViraFEST assay). On this clonotype itself: Its antigen is not identified.

The sequence was obtained from a human donor who had recovered from COVID-19. The sample consisted of CD4+ T cells from blood, cultured in vitro, taken about 7 months after SARS-CoV-2 vaccination.

In nucleotides, the CDR3 is TGTGCCAGCAGTTTAGGGGGCCAAGAGACCCAGTACTTC. It specifies CASSLGGQETQYF. The rearrangement links TRBV28 to TRBJ2-5; the D call may be TRBD1 or TRBD2 (5 bases each). With 2 bases removed from V and 1 base from J, the gap between germline ends came to 5 bases. Germline CDR1 and CDR2: MDHEN and SYDVKM. CDR3 length: 13 residues.